Shown below are 24 T cell receptor beta chains from a single sample sequenced in a study of blood T cells in healthy people across ages. A sample-barcoded 5' primer and a J-beta primer mix were used in a second PCR of roughly 7 to 11 cycles. Using its own MiXCR run on the 5' RACE reads, TCRdb lists one record per CDR3 protein. This repertoire shows about 1.8 million distinct CDR3 sequences, around 48% found once; its top ten account for less than 2.5%. The sample was blood. The source of these receptors is a middle-aged woman in good health.

The gene calls are TRBV14 and TRBJ2-3; D not resolved. The CDR3 has 15 amino acids. V dropped 1 base and J dropped 4 bases, with 12 bases sitting between them. Germline V lookup: CDR1 SGHDN, CDR2 FVKESK. CDR3 residues: CASSQARPTADTQYF. The CDR3 coding sequence is TGTGCCAGCAGCCAAGCAAGACCAACAGCAGATACGCAGTATTTT.

This chain joins TRBV4-2 and TRBJ2-1; possible D gene TRBD2, 5 bases. Trimming pared 4 bases from V and 3 bases from J, leaving 10 bases between. Germline CDR1 is LGHNA and CDR2 is YNFKEQ. This CDR3 spans 14 amino acids. The CDR3 loop is CASSPRENYNEQFF. CDR3 DNA sequence: TGTGCCAGCAGCCCCCGGGAAAACTACAATGAGCAGTTCTTC.

This clonotype was detected a few times. The chain recombines TRBV7-2 with TRBJ2-7; weak D call: TRBD1 (5 bases). Trimming left V 3 bases short and J 3 bases short, with 15 bases between. Germline CDR1 and CDR2: SGHTA and FQGNSA. The CDR3 has 15 amino acids. The CDR3 DNA reads as TGTGCCAGCAGCTTTGCAGGGCGCATGGGCTACGAGCAGTACTTC. Amino acid sequence: CASSFAGRMGYEQYF. The full variable domain, rest sourced from reference TRBV7-2 and TRBJ2-7, is GAGVSQSPSNKVTEKGKDVELRCDPISGHTALYWYRQSLGQGLEFLIYFQGNSAPDKSGLPSDRFSAERTGGSVSTLTIQRTQQEDSAVYLCASSFAGRMGYEQYFGPGTRLTVT.

This chain joins TRBV7-2 and TRBJ2-7, with D possibly TRBD2 on 6 matching bases. V was trimmed by 7 bases and J by 4 bases, leaving 17 bases between them. CDR1 and CDR2 from the germline V gene are SGHTA and FQGNSA. The CDR3 has 14 residues. CDR3 nucleotides: TGTGCCAGCACCGGCGGGACCAGACGGTACGAGCAGTACTTC. Translation gives CASTGGTRRYEQYF.

This clonotype was seen a handful of times. V gene TRBV25-1 combines with J gene TRBJ2-5; D unresolved. V was clipped by 1 base and J by 13 bases, with 7 bases between them. Germline lookup yields CDR1 MGHDK and CDR2 SYGVNS. CDR3 size: 10 residues. CDR3 sequence: CASSESVWYF. CDR3 coding DNA: TGTGCCAGCAGTGAATCGGTATGGTACTTC.

The chain joins TRBV12-3 or TRBV12-4 to TRBJ2-5; D gene ambiguous. Trimming took off 7 bases at V and 4 bases at J, with 13 bases between the two ends. The CDR3 runs to 13 residues. The CDR3 region has the DNA TGTGCCAGCACAACCTCGGCGGCAGAGACCCAGTACTTC. This codes for CASTTSAAETQYF.

The chain is built from TRBV6-5 and TRBJ2-1, with TRBD2 matching over 9 bases. Germline CDR1 MNHEY, CDR2 SVGAGI. J lost 4 bases, V lost 0 bases, and 7 bases had no gene match. The CDR3 consists of 17 residues. CDR3 DNA sequence: TGTGCCAGCAGTTACTCCCGGGCTAGCGGGACGTACAATGAGCAGTTCTTC. It specifies CASSYSRASGTYNEQFF.

The chain links TRBV7-2 to TRBJ2-1, with 7 bases fitting TRBD1. Germline trimming cut 4 bases from V and 6 bases from J; bases unmatched to any gene: 9. The CDR3 consists of 15 residues. Germline-derived CDR1 and CDR2 are SGHTA and FQGNSA. The CDR3 DNA sequence: TGTGCCAGCAGCTCCCTCGGACAGGTGGGCAATGAGCAGTTCTTC. Translated, it gives CASSSLGQVGNEQFF.

The chain carries TRBV29-1 and TRBJ2-5, with D tentatively TRBD2 (6 bases). CDR1 and CDR2 (germline): SQVTM, ANQGSEA. The CDR3 has 12 amino acids. Trimming shortened V by 5 bases and J by 4 bases, and 11 bases separated the two germline ends. Here the CDR3 reads CSVSREVETQYF. CDR3 coding DNA: TGCAGCGTTAGCAGGGAGGTAGAGACCCAGTACTTC.

The chain has TRBV20-1 and TRBJ1-2, with 8 nucleotides matching TRBD1. CDR3 length: 15 residues. The ends lost 2 bases at V and 0 bases at J; junction bases unmatched: 5. The germline CDR1 and CDR2 sequences are DFQATT and SNEGSKA (reference sequence). For the CDR3, the DNA is TGCAGTGCTAGATCGCGGACAGGGACTAACTATGGCTACACCTTC. The encoded protein is CSARSRTGTNYGYTF.

The J gene is TRBJ2-5, the V gene TRBV4-2, with 10 positions matching TRBD2. There are 16 residues in the CDR3. After removal of 1 base from V and 0 bases from J, the junction contained 2 bases not matched to a gene. Germline V gene lookup returns CDR1 LGHNA and CDR2 YNFKEQ. This chain's CDR3 is CASSQVTSGNQETQYF. CDR3 nucleotide sequence: TGTGCCAGCAGCCAAGTCACTAGCGGGAACCAAGAGACCCAGTACTTC.

The CDR3: CSVDHYRDSSYNEQYF. The DNA of the CDR3 is TGCAGCGTGGACCACTACCGGGACAGCTCCTACAATGAGCAGTACTTC. The J gene is TRBJ2-1, the V gene TRBV29-1; 7 nucleotides agree with TRBD1. The end of the DNA is better explained by TRBJ2-7, so the J call may be wrong. CDR3 length equals 16 residues. Germline V gene lookup returns CDR1 SQVTM and CDR2 ANQGSEA.

The CDR3 region has the DNA TGTGCCACCAGTGATCCCTACCGAGGACAGCAGTACAATGAGCAGTTCTTC. Encoded protein: CATSDPYRGQQYNEQFF. The chain joins TRBV24-1 to TRBJ2-1, with D tentatively TRBD1 (6 bases). Trimming removed 3 bases from V and 4 bases from J, with 18 bases in between. CDR1 and CDR2 (germline): KGHDR, SFDVKD. There are 17 residues in the CDR3.

The chain links TRBV5-5 to TRBJ1-2; 8 nucleotides match TRBD1. The CDR3 is 15 amino acids. The germline CDR1 and CDR2 sequences are SGHKS and YYEKEE (reference sequence). Trimming at V came to 4 bases and at J to 4 bases, leaving 9 bases not matched to a gene. CDR3 sequence reads: CASSPRQGNPYGYTF. The CDR3 DNA reads as TGTGCCAGCAGCCCGAGACAGGGGAACCCCTATGGCTACACCTTC.

This clonotype has only a few counts. The chain is built from TRBV4-3 and TRBJ2-1; D may be TRBD2 (5 bases). The V gene lost 2 bases and the J gene lost 0 bases, with 11 bases spanning the gap. CDR3 size: 16 residues. CDR1 and CDR2 (germline): LGHNA, YSLEER. The CDR3 region has the DNA TGCGCCAGCAGCCAAACTCGAGGAGGCTCCTACAATGAGCAGTTCTTC. The encoded protein is CASSQTRGGSYNEQFF.

This clonotype was detected many times. The chain is built from TRBV4-2 and TRBJ2-1, with D tentatively TRBD1 or TRBD2 (5 bases each). CDR3 length: 12 residues. The V gene lost 1 base and the J gene lost 9 bases, with 7 bases spanning the gap. Germline values: CDR1 LGHNA, CDR2 YNFKEQ. CDR3 in DNA: TGTGCCAGCAGCCAAGTTGGGGGTGAGCAGTTCTTC. Amino acid sequence: CASSQVGGEQFF.

The genes are TRBV18 and TRBJ2-3, with 7 positions matching TRBD1. From germline, CDR1 is KGHSH and CDR2 LQKENI. The V and J ends lost 4 bases and 4 bases, in that order; junction bases with no gene match: 11. CDR3 size: 16 residues. CDR3 residues: CASSQQQGTEADTQYF. DNA of the CDR3: TGTGCCAGCTCACAGCAACAGGGGACCGAGGCAGATACGCAGTATTTT.

CDR3 sequence (DNA): TGTGCCAGCAGTTGCTCTGTTCAGCGTGAAGCTTTCTTT. Protein: CASSCSVQREAFF. The chain is built from TRBV6-5 and TRBJ1-1; D gene uncertain. With 4 bases removed from V and 7 bases from J, the gap between germline ends came to 13 bases. Germline CDR1 reads MNHEY; CDR2 reads SVGAGI. This CDR3 is built from 13 residues.

This clonotype was observed a few times. V gene TRBV6-5 combines with J gene TRBJ2-5, with a weak D call TRBD1 (6 bases). V was clipped by 1 base and J by 5 bases, with 14 bases between them. The length of the CDR3 is 15 residues. In germline, CDR1 is MNHEY, CDR2 SVGAGI. This CDR3 is CASSYWGSGQETQYF. The CDR3 region has the DNA TGTGCCAGCAGTTACTGGGGTTCCGGACAGGAGACCCAGTACTTC.

In its sample, this clonotype was seen a few times. V is TRBV7-9 and J is TRBJ2-1; D possibly matches TRBD1 or TRBD2 (5 bases each). V dropped 10 bases and J dropped 4 bases, with 17 bases sitting between them. In germline, CDR1 is SEHNR, CDR2 FQNEAQ (reference sequence). The CDR3 has 14 amino acids. The CDR3 sequence: CATDRDGGYNEQFF. CDR3 in DNA: TGTGCCACAGACCGGGACGGAGGATACAATGAGCAGTTCTTC.

This clonotype has more than one count but fewer than ten. The chain uses TRBV3-1 and TRBJ2-7, with a tentative D call TRBD2 (5 bases). Trimming removed 1 base at V and 5 bases at J, with 15 bases between. CDR1 is LGHDT, CDR2 YNNKEL, per germline (reference sequence). The CDR3 runs 15 residues. This chain's CDR3 is CASSQGVRGDDEQYF. DNA for the CDR3: TGTGCCAGCAGCCAAGGGGTACGGGGAGACGACGAGCAGTACTTC.

The chain is built from TRBV28 and TRBJ2-3, with 10 bases that match TRBD1. Trimming removed 7 bases from V and 14 bases from J; junction bases left unmatched: 9. CDR1 and CDR2 from the germline V gene are MDHEN and SYDVKM. The CDR3 is 12 amino acids. CDR3 residues: CASTLGQGIVYF. The CDR3 DNA reads as TGTGCCAGCACCTTGGGACAGGGGATAGTGTATTTT.

The V call is TRBV20-1, the J call TRBJ1-1, with D hard to call. Germline CDR1 DFQATT, CDR2 SNEGSKA (reference sequence). Trimming removed 5 bases from V and 1 base from J, with 17 bases in between. This CDR3 has 15 amino acids. The CDR3 loop is CSAPNLDMTNTEAFF. The DNA for the CDR3 is TGCAGTGCTCCGAATTTAGACATGACGAACACTGAAGCTTTCTTT.

This chain connects TRBV19 to TRBJ2-4; 8 positions agree with TRBD1. The trim removed 2 bases at V and 2 bases at J, leaving 8 bases unmatched. CDR3 length: 17 amino acids. Per germline, CDR1 LNHDA and CDR2 SQIVND (reference sequence). The CDR3 nucleotides read TGTGCCAGTAGTATATCCTTTCAGGGGGCCCCCAAAAACATTCAGTACTTC. This gives the protein CASSISFQGAPKNIQYF.